Sequencing of this T cell receptor (beta chain) was carried out in a study of blood T cell repertoires in COVID-19. About the research overall: The United States, Italy and Spain provided the acute and convalescent COVID-19 samples.

The CDR3 runs to 16 residues. Germline CDR1 reads MNHEY; CDR2 reads SVGAGI. V shed 0 bases and J shed 6 bases, with 18 bases lying between them. Assay: immunoSEQ multiplex PCR; the TCRdb copy retains only in-frame clones and omits some. Of 200,000 or so clones listed, around 85% are singletons. The clonotype originates from a man aged 55 to 70 with acute or convalescent COVID-19. V gene TRBV6-5 combines with J gene TRBJ2-7; D may be TRBD1 (5 bases). Specimen: peripheral blood. The CDR3 spells CASSYSSSARVVEQYF. CDR3 in DNA: TGTGCCAGCAGTTACTCGTCGTCGGCCAGGGTGGTCGAGCAGTACTTC.